Sequencing of this T cell receptor beta chain was carried out in a study of blood T cell repertoires in COVID-19. The wider study: Sites in the United States, Italy and Spain provided acute and convalescent COVID-19 samples. PBMCs, B-cell-depleted T cells, or T cells were the source of the cDNA or gDNA that made up the material.

How the authors handled the data: Counts of nucleated cells, estimated from reference gene primer amplification, were obtained. Some clones are missing from TCRdb's copy, which holds only in-frame ones; the method was immunoSEQ multiplex PCR. V and J calls and clone size come straight from that table; D and trimming were deduced from the DNA. The data hold 210,000 or so clones, with about four fifths observed a single time. The material sequenced was peripheral blood. The TCR was taken from a man in his fifties with active or convalescent COVID-19.

The CDR3 region is CASSPPSTEHGYTF. The CDR3, as DNA: TGTGCCAGCTCACCACCGTCTACAGAGCATGGCTACACCTTC. This sequence joins TRBV18 and TRBJ1-2; D not certain. Germline V lookup: CDR1 KGHSH, CDR2 LQKENI. The CDR3 spans 14 residues. V was shortened by 0 bases and J by 6 bases, with 11 bases between the two germline ends.